Below, 7 T cell receptor beta chains from the same sample are listed, as sequenced in a study of blood T cell repertoires in COVID-19. TCRdb keeps only in-frame clones here, not all; method: immunoSEQ multiplex PCR. The table records some 220,000 clones, 83% of them present only once. Sequenced input: peripheral blood. All receptors come from a woman aged 30 to 39 with COVID-19, enrolled during active disease.

The chain combines TRBV11-2 with TRBJ2-1; 10 nucleotides align to TRBD2. Per the germline V gene, CDR1 is SGHAT and CDR2 is FQNNGV. The CDR3 is made up of 15 amino acids. V shed 5 bases, J shed 2 bases, and the junction held 3 bases outside the gene matches. CDR3 sequence: CASSVSGGPYNEQFF. Here the CDR3 DNA reads TGTGCCAGCAGCGTTAGCGGGGGGCCCTACAATGAGCAGTTCTTC.

The rearrangement joins TRBV12-1 to TRBJ2-1; the table's D call, TRBD2, was not checked against the DNA. TRBV12-1 is flagged as a pseudogene. CDR3 length: 18 residues. CDR3 bases: TGTGCCAGCAGCTTTCCTTCGTCGGGACTTCCCTCCTACAATGAGCAGTTCTTC. It specifies CASSFPSSGLPSYNEQFF.

The chain couples TRBV5-6 to TRBJ1-1; no firm D call. V lost 4 bases to trimming and J lost 2 bases, with 9 bases between them. This CDR3 is built from 13 residues. CDR1 and CDR2 (germline): SGHDT, YYEEEE. CDR3 protein: CASSPGFNTEAFF. The CDR3 DNA is TGTGCCAGCAGCCCGGGGTTTAACACTGAAGCTTTCTTT.

The V gene is TRBV7-9, the J gene TRBJ2-3; 9 bases are a match to TRBD2. Germline values: CDR1 SEHNR, CDR2 FQNEAQ (reference sequence). CDR3 size: 15 residues. CDR3 bases: TGTGCTACGCATGGGGGACTAGCATTTACAGATACGCAGTATTTT. This sequence encodes CATHGGLAFTDTQYF. The full variable domain, rest sourced from reference TRBV7-9 and TRBJ2-3, is DTGVSQNPRHKITKRGQNVTFRCDPISEHNRLYWYRQTLGQGPEFLTYFQNEAQLEKSRLLSDRFSAERPKGSFSTLEIQRTEQGDSAMYLCATHGGLAFTDTQYFGPGTRLTVL.

This sequence joins TRBV10-3 and TRBJ1-1; the D gene is possibly TRBD1 (6 bases). Germline V gene lookup returns CDR1 ENHRY and CDR2 SYGVKD. The CDR3 is 15 amino acids. The germline V and J ends were trimmed by 2 bases and 1 base, with 11 bases remaining between them. CDR3 protein: CAISEPGRGNTEAFF. The CDR3, as DNA: TGTGCCATCAGTGAGCCGGGCAGGGGGAACACTGAAGCTTTCTTT.

This clone was picked up one time. The V gene is TRBV4-3, the J gene TRBJ2-1; 10 positions match TRBD2. The CDR3 has 15 amino acids. Germline V gene sequence: CDR1 LGHNA, CDR2 YSLEER. After removal of 0 bases from V and 9 bases from J, the junction contained 5 bases not matched to a gene. The CDR3 DNA sequence: TGCGCCAGCAGCCAAGAAGCGGGAGGGCCCGTTGAGCAGTTCTTC. Residues: CASSQEAGGPVEQFF.

The chain carries TRBV20-1 and TRBJ1-1; no clear D. Deletions cut 3 bases from V and 6 bases from J, with 14 bases between. Germline-derived CDR1 and CDR2 are DFQATT and SNEGSKA (reference sequence). CDR3 length: 13 amino acids. The CDR3 nucleotides read TGCAGTGCTAGTTGGAACTTGGGCGCTGAAGCTTTCTTT. Translation gives CSASWNLGAEAFF.